This T cell receptor beta chain is from a study of blood T cell repertoires in COVID-19. How the authors handled the data: Quantification of nucleated cells was approximated via reference gene primer amplification. Using immunoSEQ multiplex PCR, the repertoire was profiled, and TCRdb retains in-frame clones only, with some absent. That table is the source of V, J and clone size, and D and trimming were worked out from the DNA. Among roughly 100,000 clones listed, 84% were seen once. This clonotype originated in a human donor in a cohort sampled during active COVID-19. Sequencing used peripheral blood.

This chain's CDR3 is CASSATGSSGNTIYF. The CDR3 DNA follows: TGTGCCAGCAGCGCCACAGGGTCCTCTGGAAACACCATATATTTT. The V and J genes are TRBV9 and TRBJ1-3; D perhaps matches TRBD1 (6 bases). CDR3 length equals 15 residues. The V end lost 3 bases, the J end lost 0 bases, and 10 bases lay between the germline ends. CDR1 SGDLS and CDR2 YYNGEE come from the germline V gene.